This T cell receptor beta chain was identified during a study of shared clonotypes between healthy human individuals. About the research overall: Every donor yielded three CD4 naive, three CD4 memory, two CD8 naive and one CD8 memory plate.

CDR1 is SGHTS and CDR2 is YDEGEE in the germline V gene. The CDR3 spans 16 residues. Trimming cost V 5 bases and J 5 bases, with 23 bases left between them. Adults of Caucasian background living in Nashville, Tennessee made up all donors. Points from the study as a whole: Relative to their counterparts shared across all four donors, non-shared clonotypes exhibited diminished generation probabilities.

Authors' data handling: Because ImmunoSEQ provided only junction sequences with no quality scores, the filtering differed. The repertoire was sequenced with immunoSEQ multiplex PCR; TCRdb's copy has only in-frame clones and lacks some. That table furnishes V, J and clone size, whereas the DNA furnished D and trimming. Of some 2.3 million clones listed, approximately 93% are singletons. A note on this clone: The target antigen is unknown.

The sample comprised naive CD4+ T cells from PBMCs. Documented subset: CD45RA+ positively selected. The V gene is TRBV5-8, the J gene TRBJ2-7; D tentatively fits TRBD1 or TRBD2 (5 bases each). The receptor comes from a man younger than 30 in good health. Some clones in this sample may be carry-over from other donors' samples. CDR3 nucleotides: TGTGCCAGCAGTCCAAGATTGGGACCCTCCGGGGACGAGCAGTACTTC. This gives the protein CASSPRLGPSGDEQYF.